Presented here are 25 T cell receptor beta chains from one specimen sequenced in a study of type 1 and type 2 diabetes patients. Amplification started from genomic DNA. Multiplex PCR with 30 forward and 13 reverse primers amplified the TCR beta CDR3. From the multiplex PCR reads, TCRdb called clonotypes with MiXCR, one entry per CDR3 protein. This table has fewer than 350,000 distinct CDR3 sequences, approximately 50% appearing once. The sample taken for sequencing was peripheral blood mononuclear cells (PBMCs). These receptors originate from a man aged 18 to 30 with type 2 diabetes.

V is TRBV2 and J is TRBJ1-2; the match to TRBD1 covers 7 bases. Unmatched junction bases numbered 6, after V lost 4 bases and J lost 4 bases. The CDR3 totals 14 residues. Germline values: CDR1 SNHLY, CDR2 FYNNEI. The CDR3 region is CASSGQGWTYGYTF. As DNA, the CDR3 is TGTGCCAGCAGTGGACAGGGTTGGACCTATGGCTACACCTTC.

The chain is built from TRBV30 and TRBJ2-7; either TRBD1 or TRBD2 may fit D (5 bases each). The CDR3 covers 12 residues. V was cut by 5 bases and J by 6 bases, with 14 bases left in between. Per germline, CDR1 GTSNPN and CDR2 SVGIG (reference sequence). CDR3 region: CAWVQGVSEQYF. DNA of the CDR3: TGTGCCTGGGTGCAGGGAGTCAGCGAGCAGTACTTC. Full variable domain (remainder filled in from reference TRBV30 and TRBJ2-7): SQTIHQWPATLVQPVGSPLSLECTVEGTSNPNLYWYRQAAGRGLQLLFYSVGIGQISSEVPQNLSASRPQDRQFILSSKKLLLSDSGFYLCAWVQGVSEQYFGPGTRLTVT.

This chain uses TRBV9 with TRBJ2-3, with 7 bases aligning to TRBD2. Trimming removed 4 bases from V and 0 bases from J; junction bases left unmatched: 5. The germline CDR1 and CDR2 sequences are SGDLS and YYNGEE. The CDR3 is made up of 15 amino acids. The CDR3 DNA reads as TGTGCCAGCAGCCACAGCGGGACCAGCACAGATACGCAGTATTTT. As protein: CASSHSGTSTDTQYF.

With respect to this clonotype: This clone may be a read error of a much larger clone one base away. This sequence joins TRBV30 and TRBJ2-7; D possibly corresponds to TRBD2 (6 bases). V was clipped by 3 bases and J by 5 bases, with 14 bases between them. Germline CDR1 and CDR2: GTSNPN and SVGIG (reference sequence). This CDR3 region has 13 residues. The DNA for the CDR3 is TGTGCCTGGAGCTTCAAACTAGCTCACGAGCAGTACTTC. It encodes CAWSFKLAHEQYF.

The chain has TRBV6-5 and TRBJ2-3, with a possible D match to TRBD2 (5 bases). V was trimmed by 0 bases and J by 2 bases, leaving 9 bases between them. Germline V CDR1 and CDR2: MNHEY, SVGAGI. This CDR3 is built from 15 residues. CDR3 bases: TGTGCCAGCAGTTACTCGAGGGCAGCCACAGATACGCAGTATTTT. Protein sequence: CASSYSRAATDTQYF.

This chain links TRBV6-5 with TRBJ2-7; D is unclear. The CDR3 contains 12 residues. V lost 0 bases to trimming and J lost 5 bases, with 5 bases between them. Germline CDR1 and CDR2: MNHEY and SVGAGI. The CDR3 reads CASSYSNNEQYF. For the CDR3, the DNA is TGTGCCAGCAGTTACTCGAACAACGAGCAGTACTTC.

CDR3 protein: CASSDGAGVAKNIQYF. The CDR3 DNA follows: TGTGCCAGCAGTGACGGGGCGGGAGTGGCCAAAAACATTCAGTACTTC. This chain links TRBV6-6 with TRBJ2-4; TRBD2 aligns across 7 bases. This CDR3 spans 16 amino acids. Trimming at V came to 5 bases and at J to 1 base, leaving 8 bases not matched to a gene. Germline loops: CDR1 MNHNY, CDR2 SVGAGI (reference sequence).

The chain links TRBV10-3 to TRBJ1-1; D may be TRBD1 (5 bases). Trimming left V 8 bases short and J 1 base short, with 11 bases between. Germline-derived CDR1 and CDR2 are ENHRY and SYGVKD. The CDR3 length is 13 residues. The CDR3 DNA sequence: TGTGCCATCTCAGGGTTCCCGAACACTGAAGCTTTCTTT. This codes for CAISGFPNTEAFF.

The rearrangement links TRBV24-1 to TRBJ1-2; D unresolved. The CDR3 runs to 11 residues. V was cut by 0 bases and J by 8 bases, with 3 bases left in between. Per germline, CDR1 KGHDR and CDR2 SFDVKD. CDR3 sequence: CATSDLRGYTF. CDR3 in DNA: TGTGCCACCAGTGATTTGCGGGGCTACACCTTC.

This clonotype was seen more than once but under ten times. The chain is built from TRBV9 and TRBJ1-1, with D unresolved. Germline CDR1 SGDLS, CDR2 YYNGEE. Trimming took off 4 bases at V and 4 bases at J, with 11 bases between the two ends. The CDR3 is made up of 13 amino acids. The CDR3 DNA reads as TGTGCCAGCAGCCCAACCCAAGGCACTGAAGCTTTCTTT. Translating it yields CASSPTQGTEAFF.

CDR3 DNA sequence: TGTGCCACCAGCGAGGGGGGGAACACCGGGGAGCTGTTTTTT. Protein product: CATSEGGNTGELFF. J is TRBJ2-2 and V is TRBV15; the D call may be TRBD1 or TRBD2 (6 bases each). Germline-derived CDR1 and CDR2 are LNHNV and YYDKDF (reference sequence). This CDR3 is built from 14 residues. V lost 5 bases and J lost 1, with 8 bases in between.

The chain carries TRBV10-3 and TRBJ1-2; weak D call: TRBD1 (6 bases). This CDR3 region has 15 residues. V lost 10 bases, J lost 8 bases, and 26 bases lay in between. In germline, CDR1 is ENHRY, CDR2 SYGVKD. The CDR3 DNA follows: TGTGCCAGCAGCCAAGCCGGTCCCGCAGGGGCCGGCTACACCTTC. Translating gives CASSQAGPAGAGYTF.

This clonotype occurred a few times. This chain connects TRBV10-1 to TRBJ2-2; D gene uncertain. CDR3 length: 12 amino acids. Trimming stripped 6 bases from V and 1 base from J, with 3 bases between. Germline lookup yields CDR1 WNHNN and CDR2 SYGVQD (reference sequence). This CDR3 is CASRGNTGELFF. CDR3 bases: TGCGCCAGCAGGGGGAACACCGGGGAGCTGTTTTTT.

This clonotype occurred once. V gene TRBV13 combines with J gene TRBJ1-1; tentative D call: TRBD1 (5 bases). The V end was cut by 5 bases, the J end by 11 bases, with 21 bases between. Per the germline V gene, CDR1 is PRHDT and CDR2 is FYEKMQ (reference sequence). The CDR3 totals 14 residues. For the CDR3, the DNA is TGTGCCAGCAGCCCGGGGACGGGGGGGTTAGGGGCTTTCTTT. This codes for CASSPGTGGLGAFF.

This clonotype was detected only a few times. This chain uses TRBV20-1 with TRBJ2-1; 7 bases fit TRBD2. Germline loops: CDR1 DFQATT, CDR2 SNEGSKA (reference sequence). The CDR3 has 14 residues. The V gene end was trimmed by 0 bases and the J gene end by 9 bases; junction bases not matched to a gene: 8. In nucleotides, the CDR3 is TGCAGTGCTAGAGAGGGGCGGGAGATGGGTGAGCAGTTCTTC. Its translation: CSAREGREMGEQFF.

This clonotype appeared a few times. This chain joins TRBV12-5 and TRBJ2-1; D assignment may be TRBD1 or TRBD2 (5 bases each). The V and J ends lost 4 bases and 6 bases respectively, with 19 bases between them. Germline V gene lookup returns CDR1 LGHNT and CDR2 FRNRAP. The CDR3 totals 16 residues. CDR3 region: CASGSTHTGAGNEQFF. The CDR3 DNA reads as TGTGCTAGTGGTTCCACACACACCGGGGCAGGCAATGAGCAGTTCTTC.

This clonotype was observed at least ten times. The chain joins TRBV2 to TRBJ2-5; no reliable D call. CDR1 is SNHLY, CDR2 FYNNEI, per germline. Trimming shortened V by 3 bases and J by 5 bases, and 10 bases separated the two germline ends. The CDR3 is 13 residues long. This chain's CDR3 is CASSELVRETQYF. The CDR3 bases are TGTGCCAGCAGTGAGCTGGTTAGGGAGACCCAGTACTTC.

The genes are TRBV20-1 and TRBJ2-5; D possibly matches TRBD1 or TRBD2 (5 bases each). The CDR3 extends over 14 amino acids. Germline V gene lookup returns CDR1 DFQATT and CDR2 SNEGSKA (reference sequence). V was clipped by 5 bases and J by 2 bases, with 15 bases between them. CDR3 coding DNA: TGCAGTGCTCAGAGGGGTAGCGCACAAGAGACCCAGTACTTC. The encoded protein is CSAQRGSAQETQYF.

This clonotype was observed at least ten times. V and J are TRBV19 and TRBJ1-1; no clear D gene. Germline V gene sequence: CDR1 LNHDA, CDR2 SQIVND (reference sequence). The length of the CDR3 is 14 residues. V dropped 6 bases and J dropped 0 bases, with 11 bases sitting between them. CDR3 bases: TGTGCCAGTAGCCTAGGGAGCATGAACACTGAAGCTTTCTTT. Its protein product is CASSLGSMNTEAFF. Filled out from reference TRBV19 and TRBJ1-1, the complete variable domain reads DGGITQSPKYLFRKEGQNVTLSCEQNLNHDAMYWYRQDPGQGLRLIYYSQIVNDFQKGDIAEGYSVSREKKESFPLTVTSAQKNPTAFYLCASSLGSMNTEAFFGQGTRLTVV.

This clonotype turned up a few times. The V and J genes are TRBV20-1 and TRBJ1-2, with D uncertain. In germline, CDR1 is DFQATT, CDR2 SNEGSKA (reference sequence). Trimming took 2 bases from V and 0 from J, leaving 7 bases between them. There are 13 residues in the CDR3. The CDR3 nucleotides are TGCAGTGCTAGACCGCAGGCTAACTATGGCTACACCTTC. Translating it yields CSARPQANYGYTF.

V and J are TRBV19 and TRBJ1-4; possibly TRBD1 for D (5 bases). Germline-derived CDR1 and CDR2 are LNHDA and SQIVND (reference sequence). The V and J ends lost 5 bases and 0 bases respectively, with 13 bases between them. The CDR3 consists of 16 residues. CDR3 bases: TGTGCCAGTAGTTACGACAGACCTGCAACTAATGAAAAACTGTTTTTT. Its translation: CASSYDRPATNEKLFF.

The chain joins TRBV20-1 to TRBJ2-7, with 10 positions matching TRBD1. With 7 bases clipped from V and 5 bases from J, the junction kept 2 bases outside the gene matches. The CDR3 loop spans 11 amino acids. CDR1 DFQATT and CDR2 SNEGSKA come from the germline V gene (reference sequence). The CDR3 DNA is TGCAGTGGGACAGGGGGACACGAGCAGTACTTC. This translates into CSGTGGHEQYF.

This clonotype was counted a few times. This chain joins TRBV25-1 and TRBJ2-5, with D perhaps matching TRBD1 (5 bases). The CDR3 is 15 amino acids. Germline values: CDR1 MGHDK, CDR2 SYGVNS. V lost 3 bases, J lost 1 base, and 12 bases lay in between. This chain's CDR3 is CASSDHDSLQETQYF. The CDR3 DNA sequence: TGTGCCAGCAGTGACCACGACAGTCTCCAAGAGACCCAGTACTTC.

This sequence joins TRBV20-1 and TRBJ2-3; possible D gene TRBD2, 6 bases. The CDR3 totals 12 residues. Germline V gene lookup returns CDR1 DFQATT and CDR2 SNEGSKA (reference sequence). Trimming took off 2 bases at V and 4 bases at J, with 7 bases between the two ends. The CDR3, as DNA: TGCAGTGCTAGAACTAGCTCAGATACGCAGTATTTT. Protein: CSARTSSDTQYF.

This sequence joins TRBV30 and TRBJ2-5, with D tentatively TRBD1 (6 bases). Between the trimmed V and J ends, which lost 2 bases and 2 bases, there was a span of 9 bases. The CDR3 runs to 13 residues. Germline values: CDR1 GTSNPN, CDR2 SVGIG (reference sequence). This CDR3 is CAWSWDIQETQYF. The CDR3 DNA sequence: TGTGCCTGGAGTTGGGACATTCAAGAGACCCAGTACTTC.